Shown below are 3 T cell receptor beta chains from a single sample sequenced in a study of blood T cell repertoires in COVID-19. Clones were sequenced by immunoSEQ multiplex PCR, and TCRdb holds only the in-frame ones, with some missing. The sample includes hundreds of thousands of clones, about nine tenths of them seen just once. Sequencing was done on a sample of PBMCs or T cells enriched from blood (not recorded which). The receptors were sampled from a woman between 40 and 50 years old who had recovered from COVID-19.

The chain joins TRBV5-4 to TRBJ2-7; D is undetermined. The V end lost 0 bases, the J end lost 4 bases, and 11 bases lay between the germline ends. The germline CDR1 and CDR2 sequences are SGHNT and YYREEE (reference sequence). The CDR3 has 14 amino acids. This CDR3 is CASSLARPPYEQYF. CDR3 coding DNA: TGTGCCAGCAGCTTGGCTAGGCCTCCTTACGAGCAGTACTTC.

CDR3: CASSVQGRTDTQYF. In DNA form, the CDR3 reads TGTGCCAGCAGCGTACAGGGTCGTACAGATACGCAGTATTTT. This rearrangement joins TRBV9 to TRBJ2-3, with D perhaps matching TRBD1 (5 bases). CDR1 and CDR2 from the germline V gene are SGDLS and YYNGEE. CDR3 length: 14 amino acids. Between the trimmed V and J ends, which lost 1 base and 3 bases, there was a span of 9 bases.

The rearrangement links TRBV14 to TRBJ2-4; D is perhaps TRBD2 (6 bases). This CDR3 has 12 residues. Germline V lookup: CDR1 SGHDN, CDR2 FVKESK. The V end lost 0 bases, the J end lost 11 bases, and 8 bases lay between the germline ends. The CDR3 coding sequence is TGTGCCAGCAGCCAAGAGTGGGGGGTTCAGTACTTC. As protein: CASSQEWGVQYF.